This TCR beta chain emerged from a study of CD8 T cells in Susac syndrome. In germline, CDR1 is LNHNV, CDR2 YYDKDF (reference sequence). The V gene lost 3 bases and the J gene lost 6 bases, with 10 bases spanning the gap. The CDR3 covers 13 residues. It was with random hexamers that roughly 0.5 to 1 ug RNA was reverse transcribed. A single record per CDR3 protein comes from TCRdb applying MiXCR to the immunoSEQ multiplex PCR reads. This table holds about 190,000 distinct CDR3 sequences, 85% to 95% found once. The sample was CD4+ T cells from PBMCs. The chain uses TRBV15 and TRBJ2-3, with a possible D match to TRBD1 (5 bases). The receptor's source is a human donor in good health. The CDR3 sequence: CATSSERGDTQYF. As DNA, the CDR3 is TGTGCCACCAGCAGTGAAAGGGGTGATACGCAGTATTTT.